This T cell receptor beta chain derives from a study of identical twins. Overall study findings and caveats: Within beta out-of-frame sequences, the excess sharing observed between twins was weaker.

This clonotype has ten or more counts. Its antigen is unidentified. TCRdb reprocessed the 5' RACE reads via MiXCR and lists one record per CDR3 protein. This repertoire shows about 240,000 distinct CDR3 sequences, roughly a tenth found once; its top ten account for about a tenth. The CDR3 is 13 amino acids. The V gene's germline CDR1 is DFQATT and CDR2 SNEGSKA (reference sequence). The V end was cut by 2 bases, the J end by 7 bases, with 11 bases between. Sequencing was carried out using memory T cells sorted from blood. The gene calls are TRBV20-1 and TRBJ1-4; D not certain. The TCR originated in a man between 45 and 60 years old in good health. The CDR3 bases are TGCAGTGCTAGATCAGCCTATCCTGAAAAACTGTTTTTT. It encodes CSARSAYPEKLFF.